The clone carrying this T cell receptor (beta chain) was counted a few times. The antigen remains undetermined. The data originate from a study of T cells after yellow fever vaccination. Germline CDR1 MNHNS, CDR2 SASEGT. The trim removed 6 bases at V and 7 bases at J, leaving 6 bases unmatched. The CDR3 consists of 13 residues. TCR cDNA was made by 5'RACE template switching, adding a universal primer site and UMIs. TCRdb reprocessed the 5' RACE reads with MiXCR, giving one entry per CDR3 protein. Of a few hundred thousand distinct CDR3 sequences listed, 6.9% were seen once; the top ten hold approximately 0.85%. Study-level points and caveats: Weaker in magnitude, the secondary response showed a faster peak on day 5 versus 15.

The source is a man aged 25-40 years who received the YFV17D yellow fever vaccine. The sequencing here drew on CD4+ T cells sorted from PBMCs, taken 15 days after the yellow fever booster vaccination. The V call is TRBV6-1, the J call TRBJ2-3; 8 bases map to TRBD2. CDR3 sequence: CASRVTGGNTQYF. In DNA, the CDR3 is TGTGCCAGCAGGGTGACGGGAGGGAATACGCAGTATTTT.